The rows below give T cell receptor beta chains drawn from one sample of a study of cytomegalovirus exposure and HLA in healthy donors. The repertoire was sequenced with immunoSEQ multiplex PCR; TCRdb's copy has only in-frame clones and lacks some. Found here are about 210,000 clones, almost 80% of them singletons; the top ten hold approximately 1.8%. The specimen sequenced was PBMCs. Every receptor here comes from a male donor in good health and CMV-seronegative. Both conserved end residues are trimmed from each CDR3.

j_gene	v_gene	len	CDR3aa
TRBJ1-4	TRBV4-3	15	ASSQPPTGMPNEKLF
TRBJ2-4	TRBV4-3	16	ASSQGLAGEVAKNIQY
TRBJ2-7	TRBV4-3	13	ASSQTGTERSEQY
TRBJ1-2	TRBV19	11	ASRLGSDYGYT
TRBJ1-1	TRBV2	14	ASSEAGGAGGTEAF
TRBJ2-1	TRBV7-3	12	ASSLGTSGVEQF
TRBJ2-3	TRBV30	13	AWSGYGGPTDTQY
TRBJ2-5	TRBV30	12	AWSKPTPQETQY
TRBJ2-7	TRBV14	12	ASSRGRFAYEQY
TRBJ1-1	TRBV5-6	9	ASSTDREAF
TRBJ2-2	TRBV27	13	ASSRLGGYTGELF
TRBJ1-1	TRBV7-2	13	ASSYLGRENTEAF
TRBJ1-4	TRBV30	13	AWTPPDRGREKLF
TRBJ1-2	TRBV6-5	11	ASSTGGSGGYT
TRBJ1-1	TRBV5-1	14	ASSLESAGMNTEAF
TRBJ2-3	TRBV4-3	11	ASSQDMSDTQY
TRBJ2-1	TRBV27	13	ASSSLAGSYNEQF
TRBJ1-1	TRBV27	13	ASSEPPYRNTEAF
TRBJ2-5	TRBV7-8	16	ASSFLLGGLEFGETQY
TRBJ2-7	TRBV4-3	13	ASSQGVSGRYEQY
TRBJ1-1	TRBV27	13	ASSFHRSMNTEAF
TRBJ1-1	TRBV11-1	13	ASSVDRGRDTEAF
TRBJ1-6	TRBV6-5	13	ASGTGSSYNSPLH
TRBJ1-3	TRBV7-3	13	ASSSTGASGNTIY
TRBJ1-2	TRBV7-3	11	ASSLGTGGGYT
TRBJ1-1	TRBV28	13	ASSFPQTGDTEAF
TRBJ1-1	TRBV2	9	ASSSLTEAF
TRBJ2-1	TRBV28	13	ASSFSGGRGVEQF
TRBJ1-5	TRBV6-5	13	ASSKAGGSNQPQH
TRBJ1-4	TRBV5-6	13	ASSLSVGVNEKLF
TRBJ2-1	TRBV7-3	13	ASSRTSGIQNEQF
TRBJ2-7	TRBV7-8	12	ASSLARGTVEKY
TRBJ1-4	TRBV5-6	13	ASSLQEGVNEKLF
TRBJ2-7	TRBV7-9	12	ASSPPRGAYEQY
TRBJ1-2	TRBV5-4	15	ASSVPGQKYRDYGYT
TRBJ2-7	TRBV6-5	13	ASRSPPGQGPEQY
TRBJ1-2	TRBV19	13	ASSRGLGVSVGYT